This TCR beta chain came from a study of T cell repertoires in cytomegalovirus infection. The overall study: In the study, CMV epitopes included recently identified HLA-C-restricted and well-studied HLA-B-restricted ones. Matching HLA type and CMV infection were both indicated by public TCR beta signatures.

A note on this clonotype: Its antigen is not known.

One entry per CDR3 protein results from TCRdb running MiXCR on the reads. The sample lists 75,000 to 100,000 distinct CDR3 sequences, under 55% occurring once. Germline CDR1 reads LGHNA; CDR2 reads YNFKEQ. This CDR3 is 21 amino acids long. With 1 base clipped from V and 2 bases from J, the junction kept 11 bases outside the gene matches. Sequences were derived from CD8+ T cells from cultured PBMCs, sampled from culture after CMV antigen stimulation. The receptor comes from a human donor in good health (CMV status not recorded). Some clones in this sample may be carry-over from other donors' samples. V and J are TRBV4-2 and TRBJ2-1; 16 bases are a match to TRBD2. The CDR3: CASSQVPGVGLAGGTYNEQFF. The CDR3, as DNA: TGTGCCAGCAGCCAAGTCCCGGGGGTGGGACTAGCGGGGGGGACCTACAATGAGCAGTTCTTC.